The following is a TCR beta chain sequence with its context. What it binds is unknown. Researchers prepared the TRB cDNA libraries using 5' RACE with UMI labels. TCRdb re-called the 5' RACE reads; every CDR3 protein appears as one record, without DNA. The specimen's table records under 150,000 distinct CDR3 sequences. This sample is drawn from a study of CXCR3-negative and CXCR3-positive naive CD8 T cells. Study-wide findings and caveats: CXCR3-positive naive cells had more hydrophobic TRB CDR3s than CXCR3-negative naive cells.

The source is a human donor in good health. Some clones in this sample may be carry-over from other donors' samples. The sequenced sample was naive CXCR3+ CD8+ T cells from blood. Indicated subset: CD45RO-CCR7+CD27+CD95- naive CD8+ T cells expressing CXCR3 (TNR3+).

CDR3 in amino acids: CASSLAPGTGNEQYF. The V gene is TRBV5-1, the J gene TRBJ2-7; absent DNA, TCRdb's TRBD1 call cannot be checked. Looked up from germline, CDR1 is SGHRS and CDR2 is YFSETQ. There are 15 residues in the CDR3.